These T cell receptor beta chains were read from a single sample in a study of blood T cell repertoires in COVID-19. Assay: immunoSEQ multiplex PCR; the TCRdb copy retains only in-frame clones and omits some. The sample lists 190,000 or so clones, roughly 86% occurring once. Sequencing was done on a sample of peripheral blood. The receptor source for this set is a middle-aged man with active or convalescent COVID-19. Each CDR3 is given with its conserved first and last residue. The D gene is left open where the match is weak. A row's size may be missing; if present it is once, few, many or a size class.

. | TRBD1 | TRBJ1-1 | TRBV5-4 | TGTGCCAGCAGCCCTGACAGGGGGGGGACTGAAGCTTTCTTT | CASSPDRGGTEAFF
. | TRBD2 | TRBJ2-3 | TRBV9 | TGTGCCAGCAGCGTAGTAGGCTGGGGAGCGGGGGGCGCCGCAGATACGCAGTATTTT | CASSVVGWGAGGAADTQYF
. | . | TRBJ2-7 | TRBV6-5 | TGTGCCAGCAGTTACACAGACACCACCTACGAGCAGTACTTC | CASSYTDTTYEQYF
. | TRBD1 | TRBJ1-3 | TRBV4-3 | TGCGCCAGCAGCCAAGATACAGGGGGTAAAACCATATATTTT | CASSQDTGGKTIYF
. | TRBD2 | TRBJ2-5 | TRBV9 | TGTGCCAGCAGCGTAGGTCTAGCGGGGGGGTACCAAGAGACCCAGTACTTC | CASSVGLAGGYQETQYF
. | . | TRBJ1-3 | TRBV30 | TGTGCCTGGACCTCCTCTGGAAACACCATATATTTT | CAWTSSGNTIYF
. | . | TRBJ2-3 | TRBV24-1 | TGTGCCACCAGTGATGGGTCCTTAGCTACGCAGTATTTT | CATSDGSLATQYF
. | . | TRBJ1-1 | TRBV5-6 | TGTGCCAGCAGCCTGATCCCCCAGGGAAGTACTGAAGCTTTCTTT | CASSLIPQGSTEAFF
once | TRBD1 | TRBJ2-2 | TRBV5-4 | TGTGCCAGCAGCCCCTGGACAGGGGGCACCGGGGAGCTGTTTTTT | CASSPWTGGTGELFF
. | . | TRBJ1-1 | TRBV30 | TGTGCCTGGAGTGTCGTGAACACTGAAGCTTTCTTT | CAWSVVNTEAFF
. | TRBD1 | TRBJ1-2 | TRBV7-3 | TGTGCCAGCAGCATGGGACAGGGGTACGGCTACACCTTC | CASSMGQGYGYTF
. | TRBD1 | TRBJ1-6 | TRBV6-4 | TGTGCCAGCAGTGACTCCGGGACAGGGAGTTCACCCCTCCACTTT | CASSDSGTGSSPLHF
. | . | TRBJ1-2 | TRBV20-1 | TGCAGTGCGGACGGGGGACATGGCTACACCTTC | CSADGGHGYTF
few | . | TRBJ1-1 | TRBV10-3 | TGTGCCATCAGTGAGAATACCCCGGGACTGTCGAACACTGAAGCTTTCTTT | CAISENTPGLSNTEAFF
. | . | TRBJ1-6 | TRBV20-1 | TGCAGTGCTAGTAGACAGTTTAGCGGGGGTTCACCCCTCCACTTT | CSASRQFSGGSPLHF
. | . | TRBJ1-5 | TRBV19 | TGTGCCAGTAGCCCGCGTGTCGGGACAAACGTCCATCAGCCCCAGCATTTT | CASSPRVGTNVHQPQHF
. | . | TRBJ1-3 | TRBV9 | TGTGCCAGCAGCGTAGAATGGATGCGGGGAGCGCCTGGAAACACCATATATTTT | CASSVEWMRGAPGNTIYF
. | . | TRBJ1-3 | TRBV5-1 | TGCGCCAGCAGCGGAACAGAACTGGGAAACACCATATATTTT | CASSGTELGNTIYF
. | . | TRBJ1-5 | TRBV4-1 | TGCGCCAGCAGCCAAGATTACGGTGAGGTCAATCAGCCCCAGCATTTT | CASSQDYGEVNQPQHF
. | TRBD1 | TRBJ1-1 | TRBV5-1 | TGCGCCAGCAGATCCTCCGGGACAGGCGCCGGGACTGAAGCTTTCTTT | CASRSSGTGAGTEAFF
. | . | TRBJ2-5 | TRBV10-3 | TGTGCCATCAGAGGAAGGGGGGAGACCCAGTACTTC | CAIRGRGETQYF
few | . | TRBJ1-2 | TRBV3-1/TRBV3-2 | TGTGCCAGCAGCCAGGGCTCGAGTGGCTACACCTTC | CASSQGSSGYTF
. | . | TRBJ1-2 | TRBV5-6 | TGTGCCAGCAGCTTGGGTGCCAGCGGTCCGTATGGCTACACCTTC | CASSLGASGPYGYTF
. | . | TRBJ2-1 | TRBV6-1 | TGTGCCAGCAGTGAGTCGGGGGACTACAATGAGCAGTTCTTC | CASSESGDYNEQFF
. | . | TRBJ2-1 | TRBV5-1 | TGCGCCAGCAGCTTGGGGCGGGGCCTTTACAATGAGCAGTTCTTC | CASSLGRGLYNEQFF
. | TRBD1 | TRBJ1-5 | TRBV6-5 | TGTGCCAGCAGTATAACAGGGGGCGCCGCCCAGCCCCAGCATTTT | CASSITGGAAQPQHF
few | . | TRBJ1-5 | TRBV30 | TGTGCCTGGAGTGCACAGGCAGAGAAGCCCCAGCATTTT | CAWSAQAEKPQHF
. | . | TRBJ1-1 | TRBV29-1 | TGCAGCGCCCAACAGGGTGGGACTGAAGCTTTCTTT | CSAQQGGTEAFF